This TCR beta chain was sequenced in a study of response to subunit inactivated influenza vaccine. Worth noting for this clonotype: Its cognate antigen is unknown.

Via MiXCR, TCRdb re-called the RT-PCR reads, giving one row per CDR3 protein. The repertoire holds around 520,000 distinct CDR3 sequences, with less than 30% as singletons. The CDR3 spans 14 residues. Trimming cost V 6 bases and J 5 bases, with 18 bases left between them. Germline V CDR1 and CDR2: SGHRS, YFSETQ. The study, taken as a whole, reports: T cells newly recruited by each seasonal influenza vaccination are few, the authors suggested.

The receptor comes from a man aged 50 to 60 who received an inactivated influenza vaccine. The sequences come from CD4+ T cells sorted from PBMCs, collected around 5 days after vaccination. The V call is TRBV5-1, the J call TRBJ2-7; D assignment may be TRBD1 or TRBD2 (5 bases each). The CDR3 DNA sequence: TGCGCCAGCATGAGGGGAGCTCTAGGCGACGAGCAGTACTTC. It is translated as CASMRGALGDEQYF.